The T cell receptor (beta chain) described here comes from a study of control samples from healthy donors and cancer patients. TCRdb's table, derived via immunoSEQ multiplex PCR, lists solely in-frame clones and lacks some. The sample shows some 94,000 clones, about 89% of them seen only once. V was pared by 3 bases and J by 0 bases, with 7 bases between. This CDR3 contains 14 residues. Germline loops: CDR1 LGHNA, CDR2 YSLEER. V usage is TRBV4-3 and J usage is TRBJ2-3, with unresolved D. Sequencing used PBMCs. The receptor was isolated from a woman aged 45-65 years with colorectal cancer. Written as DNA, the CDR3 is TGCGCCAGCAGCCATTCGGCTAGCACAGATACGCAGTATTTT. It specifies CASSHSASTDTQYF.